A selection of T cell receptor beta chains follows, all from one sample in a study of blood T cell repertoires in COVID-19. Only in-frame clones appear in the TCRdb table, and some are missing; sequencing was by immunoSEQ multiplex PCR. The sample has roughly 240,000 clones, around 82% seen once; the top ten hold approximately 4.5%. The sample taken for sequencing was peripheral blood. The receptors stem from a woman aged 70 to 79 with acute or convalescent COVID-19. CDR3s include the opening cysteine and the closing phenylalanine or tryptophan. A D gene is named only where the DNA matches it firmly. Clone size is given for some rows only: seen once, a few or many times, or a class if the clone is expanded.

DNA: TGTGCCATCGGGACTAACTTGGGGACGGCCTACGAGCAGTACTTC; CDR3: CAIGTNLGTAYEQYF; J: TRBJ2-7; V: TRBV10-3; D: TRBD2; size: few
DNA: TGCGCCAGCAGCTCGGGGACTAGCGGGAGTACCGGGGAGCTGTTTTTT; CDR3: CASSSGTSGSTGELFF; J: TRBJ2-2; V: TRBV5-1; D: TRBD2; size: .
DNA: TGTGCCATCAGTGAACAGGGGGGGTCACCCCTCCACTTT; CDR3: CAISEQGGSPLHF; J: TRBJ1-6; V: TRBV10-3; D: TRBD1; size: .
DNA: TGTGCCAGCAGTTTCCCGGGTTTCTATGGCTACACCTTC; CDR3: CASSFPGFYGYTF; J: TRBJ1-2; V: TRBV27; D: .; size: once
DNA: TGTGCCAGCAGTGCCTCCGACAGGGGCTATGGCTACACCTTC; CDR3: CASSASDRGYGYTF; J: TRBJ1-2; V: TRBV2; D: TRBD1; size: .
DNA: TGCAGTGCTAGTAGCGGAGCTGATAGCAATCAGCCCCAGCATTTT; CDR3: CSASSGADSNQPQHF; J: TRBJ1-5; V: TRBV20-1; D: .; size: .
DNA: TGTGCCAGCTCACCGACAGGGAGCACTGAAGCTTTCTTT; CDR3: CASSPTGSTEAFF; J: TRBJ1-1; V: TRBV18; D: TRBD1; size: .
DNA: TGTGCCAGCAGTTCACCCCTAGGCGCTAACTATGGCTACACCTTC; CDR3: CASSSPLGANYGYTF; J: TRBJ1-2; V: TRBV28; D: .; size: .
DNA: TGTGCCAGCAGTTTATTAACAGGGGGCCCAGGTGAGCAGTTCTTC; CDR3: CASSLLTGGPGEQFF; J: TRBJ2-1; V: TRBV27; D: TRBD1; size: .
DNA: TGTGCCAGCAGCCTACCCGGGATAATGAACACTGAAGCTTTCTTT; CDR3: CASSLPGIMNTEAFF; J: TRBJ1-1; V: TRBV7-2; D: .; size: .
DNA: TGTGCCAGCAGTTACGGGACAGGGAATTCACCCCTCCACTTT; CDR3: CASSYGTGNSPLHF; J: TRBJ1-6; V: TRBV6-5; D: TRBD1; size: .
DNA: TGTGCCAGCAGTGTAGCTAGGGACAGACCCTACAATGGGCAGTTCTTC; CDR3: CASSVARDRPYNGQFF; J: TRBJ2-1; V: TRBV2; D: TRBD1; size: .
DNA: TGTGCCAGCAAAGGGGGATCGAACTATGGCTACACCTTC; CDR3: CASKGGSNYGYTF; J: TRBJ1-2; V: TRBV10-3; D: .; size: .
DNA: TGTGCCAGCAGGGACAGGGGAGGCTACTATAATTCACCCCTCCACTTT; CDR3: CASRDRGGYYNSPLHF; J: TRBJ1-6; V: TRBV2; D: TRBD1; size: .
DNA: TGTGCCAGCCGGGGGACTAGCGGGGTCCCCGGGGAGCTGTTTTTT; CDR3: CASRGTSGVPGELFF; J: TRBJ2-2; V: TRBV19; D: TRBD2; size: once
DNA: TGTGCCAGCAGCGGACAGGGGTCCTATGGCTACACCTTC; CDR3: CASSGQGSYGYTF; J: TRBJ1-2; V: TRBV9; D: TRBD1; size: few
DNA: TGTGCCAGCAGTTTAAGGCCAGGGAAGAACACTGAAGCTTTCTTT; CDR3: CASSLRPGKNTEAFF; J: TRBJ1-1; V: TRBV27; D: .; size: .
DNA: TGTGCCAGCAACGACAGGGGGCGCCGGGGGGACGCTGAAGAGTATTTT; CDR3: CASNDRGRRGDAEEYF; J: TRBJ2-3; V: TRBV21-1; D: .; size: .
DNA: TGTGCCAGCGATAGGACAGGGGATACGACCGGGGAGCTGTTTTTT; CDR3: CASDRTGDTTGELFF; J: TRBJ2-2; V: TRBV2; D: TRBD1; size: few
DNA: TGTGCCAGCACCAGACAAGGAGGCTACACCTTC; CDR3: CASTRQGGYTF; J: TRBJ1-2; V: TRBV7-9; D: .; size: .
DNA: TGTGCCAGCAGCACCTCGGACAGGGGCTGGACGGATGAGCAGTTCTTC; CDR3: CASSTSDRGWTDEQFF; J: TRBJ2-1; V: TRBV9; D: TRBD1; size: .
DNA: TGTGCCAGCAGGAAGGGGCAGACCGTTAACTATGGCTACACCTTC; CDR3: CASRKGQTVNYGYTF; J: TRBJ1-2; V: TRBV5-4; D: .; size: few
DNA: TGTGCCAGCAGTTTCCTCCGGGGAAGTGGCTACACCTTC; CDR3: CASSFLRGSGYTF; J: TRBJ1-2; V: TRBV28; D: .; size: .
DNA: TGTGCCAGCAGCGCCGGGACAGGGAGGACTAATGAGCAGTTCTTC; CDR3: CASSAGTGRTNEQFF; J: TRBJ2-1; V: TRBV4-2; D: TRBD1; size: .
DNA: TGTGCCACCAGCAGAGGGGGGACAGTGCCTGGAAACACCATATATTTT; CDR3: CATSRGGTVPGNTIYF; J: TRBJ1-3; V: TRBV15; D: TRBD1; size: .
DNA: TGTGCCAGCAGCTTCCCGACAGGGAGTGGCGAGACCCAGTACTTC; CDR3: CASSFPTGSGETQYF; J: TRBJ2-5; V: TRBV5-8; D: TRBD1; size: once
DNA: TGTGCCAGCGGGGGAGGGAACACCGGGGAGCTGTTTTTT; CDR3: CASGGGNTGELFF; J: TRBJ2-2; V: TRBV28; D: .; size: .
DNA: TGTGCCAGCAGTGAACCAGGGGGCGCGTCCAAAAACATTCAGTACTTC; CDR3: CASSEPGGASKNIQYF; J: TRBJ2-4; V: TRBV6-1; D: TRBD1; size: .
DNA: TGTGCCAGCAGCTTAGTAACGAGTGAGCAGTTCTTC; CDR3: CASSLVTSEQFF; J: TRBJ2-1; V: TRBV7-9; D: .; size: many
DNA: TGTGCCAGCAGTACAGGGGTGAACACTGAAGCTTTCTTT; CDR3: CASSTGVNTEAFF; J: TRBJ1-1; V: TRBV12-3/TRBV12-4; D: TRBD1; size: few
DNA: TGTGCCACCAGCAGAGACGAACAGCTCACTGAAGCTTTCTTT; CDR3: CATSRDEQLTEAFF; J: TRBJ1-1; V: TRBV15; D: .; size: .
DNA: TGTGCCAGCAGCCAAGATAACGCAAACAACCCAGATCAGCCCCAGCATTTT; CDR3: CASSQDNANNPDQPQHF; J: TRBJ1-5; V: TRBV4-2; D: .; size: few
DNA: TGTGCCATCAGTCCGTCCCGGGACAGGGAGGGGTACACTGAAGCTTTCTTT; CDR3: CAISPSRDREGYTEAFF; J: TRBJ1-1; V: TRBV10-3; D: TRBD1; size: .
DNA: TGCGCCAGCAGCCAATCCGGACAGGGGGGGATCACAGATACGCAGTATTTT; CDR3: CASSQSGQGGITDTQYF; J: TRBJ2-3; V: TRBV4-1; D: TRBD1; size: .
DNA: TGCAGCGTCCATAAGGGACTAGCGGGAATAACAGATACGCAGTATTTT; CDR3: CSVHKGLAGITDTQYF; J: TRBJ2-3; V: TRBV29-1; D: TRBD2; size: .